These 27 T cell receptor beta chains were sequenced from one sample in a study of shared clonotypes between healthy human individuals. The table came from immunoSEQ multiplex PCR; TCRdb's copy has only in-frame clones and leaves some out. The sample lists over a million clones; roughly 96% were seen once. Input material: naive CD4+ T cells sorted from blood. The subset here: CD45RA+ positively selected. The receptors were gathered from a man younger than 40 in good health.

The rearrangement links TRBV20-1 to TRBJ2-1; D may be TRBD1 or TRBD2 (5 bases each). The V gene's germline CDR1 is DFQATT and CDR2 SNEGSKA (reference sequence). With 6 bases removed from V and 10 bases from J, the gap between germline ends came to 13 bases. The CDR3 spans 11 residues. The CDR3 reads CSANGAREQFF. The CDR3 DNA reads as TGCAGTGCAAACGGGGCCAGGGAGCAGTTCTTC.

The chain joins TRBV11-3 to TRBJ2-1; D is possibly TRBD2 (7 bases). The CDR3 runs to 14 residues. V lost 4 bases, J lost 5 bases, and 12 bases lay in between. Per germline, CDR1 SGHNT and CDR2 YENEEA. The CDR3 sequence is CASSSSGDNNEQFF. The DNA for the CDR3 is TGTGCCAGCAGCTCGAGCGGGGACAACAATGAGCAGTTCTTC.

This CDR3 is CSVGTTNQPQHF. In DNA, the CDR3 is TGCAGCGTCGGGACGACTAATCAGCCCCAGCATTTT. This rearrangement joins TRBV29-1 to TRBJ1-5; possibly TRBD1 for D (5 bases). Germline V gene lookup returns CDR1 SQVTM and CDR2 ANQGSEA. The V end lost 6 bases, the J end lost 4 bases, and 10 bases lay between the germline ends. This CDR3 is built from 12 residues.

The rearrangement uses TRBV30 and TRBJ2-2, with TRBD1 matching over 8 bases. The CDR3 runs 17 residues. Germline CDR1 and CDR2: GTSNPN and SVGIG (reference sequence). Losses at the gene ends were 0 bases for V and 1 base for J; bases not matched to a gene: 7. In DNA, the CDR3 is TGTGCCTGGAGTGTACTATCCGGGACAGGGAACACCGGGGAGCTGTTTTTT. It translates to CAWSVLSGTGNTGELFF.

The chain uses TRBV18 and TRBJ1-4; no reliable D call. CDR1 is KGHSH, CDR2 LQKENI, per germline. There are 14 residues in the CDR3. V lost 2 bases and J 4 bases, leaving 8 bases between the germline ends. The CDR3 is CASSPNSGNEKLFF. Here the CDR3 DNA reads TGTGCCAGCTCACCAAATAGCGGTAATGAAAAACTGTTTTTT.

The rearrangement uses TRBV7-2 and TRBJ2-1, with TRBD2 identical over 10 bases. V shed 5 bases and J 6 bases; nucleotides not matched to a gene: 16. Germline V gives CDR1 SGHTA, CDR2 FQGNSA. The CDR3 spans 18 residues. For the CDR3, the DNA is TGTGCCAGCAGCCTTGGACCTCGGACTAGCGGCCATATCAATGAGCAGTTCTTC. It encodes CASSLGPRTSGHINEQFF.

The chain recombines TRBV6-1 with TRBJ1-2, with no clear D. The CDR3 is 17 residues long. Germline-derived CDR1 and CDR2 are MNHNS and SASEGT. V gave up 2 bases and J gave up 0 bases, with 16 bases separating them. CDR3 DNA: TGTGCCAGCAGTGAAAAGCCAAATCTTATAGCTAACTATGGCTACACCTTC. It codes for CASSEKPNLIANYGYTF.

The chain couples TRBV5-1 to TRBJ2-7, with D possibly TRBD2 on 6 matching bases. This CDR3 spans 13 amino acids. V was pared by 4 bases and J by 13 bases, with 21 bases between. CDR1 is SGHRS and CDR2 is YFSETQ in the germline V gene. The CDR3 reads CASSPAGTPTTYF. The CDR3 region has the DNA TGCGCCAGCAGCCCGGCCGGGACTCCTACCACCTACTTC.

V gene TRBV12-2 combines with J gene TRBJ2-3; the table names TRBD1, a call not compared with the DNA. TRBV12-2 is classified as a pseudogene. The length of the CDR3 is 17 residues. CDR3 coding DNA: TGTGCAAGTCGCTTTGGTCAGGGCCCTCGTAGCACAGATACGCAGTATTTT. This sequence encodes CASRFGQGPRSTDTQYF.

This chain links TRBV4-3 with TRBJ1-1; no clear D gene. The CDR3 length is 13 residues. Trimming stripped 8 bases from V and 1 base from J, with 11 bases between. Looked up from germline, CDR1 is LGHNA and CDR2 is YSLEER. The CDR3 nucleotides are TGCGCCAGCGGGTTAAAGAAGAACACTGAAGCTTTCTTT. Encoded protein: CASGLKKNTEAFF.

V is TRBV19 and J is TRBJ2-7; weak D call: TRBD2 (6 bases). The CDR3 spans 14 residues. V lost 5 bases, J lost 1 base, and 12 bases lay in between. Germline CDR1 reads LNHDA; CDR2 reads SQIVND (reference sequence). The CDR3 here is CASSPRAGSYEQYF. Here the CDR3 DNA reads TGTGCCAGTAGTCCCCGGGCGGGATCCTACGAGCAGTACTTC.

The CDR3: CASSLISGDEQFF. The CDR3, as DNA: TGTGCCAGCAGCTTAATTAGCGGGGATGAGCAGTTCTTC. The chain carries TRBV7-9 and TRBJ2-1; 8 nucleotides agree with TRBD2. Trimming took 2 bases from V and 8 from J; bases not matched to a gene: 2. Germline loops: CDR1 SEHNR, CDR2 FQNEAQ (reference sequence). The CDR3 loop spans 13 amino acids.

This rearrangement joins TRBV30 to TRBJ1-5; 7 bases are shared with TRBD1. The CDR3 totals 14 residues. In germline, CDR1 is GTSNPN, CDR2 SVGIG (reference sequence). Trimming at V came to 2 bases and at J to 2 bases, leaving 3 bases not matched to a gene. CDR3 in amino acids: CAWSPTGGNQPQHF. The CDR3 DNA reads as TGTGCCTGGAGTCCTACAGGGGGCAATCAGCCCCAGCATTTT. Complete variable domain (other parts from reference TRBV30 and TRBJ1-5): SQTIHQWPATLVQPVGSPLSLECTVEGTSNPNLYWYRQAAGRGLQLLFYSVGIGQISSEVPQNLSASRPQDRQFILSSKKLLLSDSGFYLCAWSPTGGNQPQHFGDGTRLSIL.

As to this clone: Other DNA sequences of this sample code for an identical CDR3. The gene calls are TRBV10-2 and TRBJ1-5; D ambiguous. The germline gives CDR1 WSHSY, CDR2 SAAADI. V was trimmed by 0 bases and J by 1 base, leaving 7 bases between them. The CDR3 loop spans 15 amino acids. This chain's CDR3 is CASSESGGSNQPQHF. The CDR3, as DNA: TGCGCCAGCAGTGAGTCGGGCGGGAGCAATCAGCCCCAGCATTTT.

V is TRBV10-3 and J is TRBJ2-2; 9 bases align to TRBD2. The CDR3 has 14 amino acids. V lost 6 bases, J lost 3 bases, and 2 bases stayed unmatched. Germline assignment: CDR1 ENHRY and CDR2 SYGVKD. The CDR3 DNA follows: TGTGCCATCAGGACTAGCGGTCACACCGGGGAGCTGTTTTTT. Encoded protein: CAIRTSGHTGELFF.

The chain carries TRBV19 and TRBJ1-2; 9 nucleotides line up with TRBD1. The CDR3 runs to 14 residues. The ends lost 3 bases at V and 4 bases at J; junction bases unmatched: 3. Germline V CDR1 and CDR2: LNHDA, SQIVND (reference sequence). CDR3 in DNA: TGTGCCAGTAGTATGACAGGGGGACTCTATGGCTACACCTTC. Residues: CASSMTGGLYGYTF.

The chain links TRBV19 to TRBJ2-3, with D unresolved. The germline V gene has CDR1 LNHDA and CDR2 SQIVND (reference sequence). The CDR3 covers 13 residues. Trimming shortened V by 11 bases and J by 7 bases, and 19 bases separated the two germline ends. This CDR3 is CASNTRRAHTQYF. CDR3 nucleotide sequence: TGTGCCTCAAATACCCGCCGGGCACATACGCAGTATTTT.

This clone came up once. V gene TRBV19 combines with J gene TRBJ1-5, with D possibly TRBD1 on 5 matching bases. Germline V gene lookup returns CDR1 LNHDA and CDR2 SQIVND (reference sequence). The CDR3 runs to 15 residues. Between the trimmed V and J ends, which lost 5 bases and 0 bases, there was a span of 11 bases. The CDR3 region is CASSVAGNSNQPQHF. The CDR3 nucleotides read TGTGCCAGTAGTGTCGCAGGGAATAGCAATCAGCCCCAGCATTTT.

The CDR3 spells CSVAPDGGETQYF. The CDR3 bases are TGCAGCGTTGCCCCGGACGGCGGAGAGACCCAGTACTTC. The chain couples TRBV29-1 to TRBJ2-5; no clear D. The V gene lost 4 bases and the J gene lost 4 bases, with 13 bases spanning the gap. The V gene's germline CDR1 is SQVTM and CDR2 ANQGSEA. The CDR3 runs to 13 residues.

The V and J genes are TRBV11-2 and TRBJ2-5; D is tentatively TRBD1 or TRBD2 (5 bases each). This CDR3 contains 14 residues. The ends were cut back, 3 bases at V and 4 bases at J, with 12 bases in the middle. Germline values: CDR1 SGHAT, CDR2 FQNNGV. CDR3 in DNA: TGTGCCAGCAGCTTCCGGGACCCGCGAGAGACCCAGTACTTC. This sequence encodes CASSFRDPRETQYF.

This clone was seen just once. The chain joins TRBV6-6 to TRBJ2-5; 7 nucleotides agree with TRBD2. This CDR3 has 15 residues. Germline V gene data show CDR1 as MNHNY and CDR2 as SVGAGI (reference sequence). The V and J ends lost 0 bases and 3 bases, in that order; junction bases with no gene match: 4. CDR3 in amino acids: CASSYSSLAEETQYF. In DNA, the CDR3 is TGTGCCAGCAGTTACTCTTCCCTAGCGGAAGAGACCCAGTACTTC.

The chain has TRBV5-1 and TRBJ2-2; D possibly matches TRBD1 or TRBD2 (5 bases each). CDR1 is SGHRS and CDR2 is YFSETQ in the germline V gene. Trimming pared 1 base from V and 4 bases from J, leaving 11 bases between. The CDR3 has 15 residues. CDR3 in amino acids: CASSLPGPPTGELFF. For the CDR3, the DNA is TGCGCCAGCAGCTTGCCGGGACCCCCCACCGGGGAGCTGTTTTTT.

CDR3 residues: CASSLRLAGGSPSYNEQFF. DNA for the CDR3: TGTGCCAGCAGTTTACGGCTAGCGGGAGGCTCCCCCTCCTACAATGAGCAGTTCTTC. The chain combines TRBV28 with TRBJ2-1, with TRBD2 matching 11 bases. Germline V CDR1 and CDR2: MDHEN, SYDVKM. The CDR3 has 19 amino acids. The V gene end was trimmed by 2 bases and the J gene end by 0 bases; junction bases not matched to a gene: 9.

CDR3 loop: CASSPRLAGAGDTQYF. CDR3 DNA sequence: TGTGCCAGCAGTCCCCGGCTAGCGGGAGCTGGAGATACGCAGTATTTT. The rearrangement links TRBV7-2 to TRBJ2-3; TRBD2 matches 10 bases. The CDR3 is 16 residues long. Trimming cost V 6 bases and J 5 bases; bases outside gene matches: 11. Per the germline V gene, CDR1 is SGHTA and CDR2 is FQGNSA.

The V gene is TRBV6-5, the J gene TRBJ2-7; 9 nucleotides line up with TRBD1. Per germline, CDR1 MNHEY and CDR2 SVGAGI. The junction had 7 bases not matched to a gene; V was cut back by 5 bases and J by 2 bases. This CDR3 has 15 amino acids. For the CDR3, the DNA is TGTGCCAGCAGTGCCGCCGGGACAGGGACCTACGAGCAGTACTTC. Its translation: CASSAAGTGTYEQYF.

The chain employs TRBV27 and TRBJ1-3; D not certain. Germline V gene lookup returns CDR1 MNHEY and CDR2 SMNVEV (reference sequence). This CDR3 comprises 11 residues. V lost 8 bases, J lost 8 bases, and 10 bases lay in between. CDR3 nucleotide sequence: TGTGCCAGCGGTCGGTCGGACACCATATATTTT. Encoded protein: CASGRSDTIYF.

To note about this clone: This CDR3 is also generated by other DNA sequences in the sample. The chain employs TRBV30 and TRBJ1-5; D gene unclear. CDR1 and CDR2 (germline): GTSNPN, SVGIG (reference sequence). The CDR3 consists of 14 residues. With 1 base removed from V and 1 base from J, the gap between germline ends came to 8 bases. The CDR3 is CAWSGGYSNQPQHF. The CDR3 bases are TGTGCCTGGAGTGGTGGATACAGCAATCAGCCCCAGCATTTT.